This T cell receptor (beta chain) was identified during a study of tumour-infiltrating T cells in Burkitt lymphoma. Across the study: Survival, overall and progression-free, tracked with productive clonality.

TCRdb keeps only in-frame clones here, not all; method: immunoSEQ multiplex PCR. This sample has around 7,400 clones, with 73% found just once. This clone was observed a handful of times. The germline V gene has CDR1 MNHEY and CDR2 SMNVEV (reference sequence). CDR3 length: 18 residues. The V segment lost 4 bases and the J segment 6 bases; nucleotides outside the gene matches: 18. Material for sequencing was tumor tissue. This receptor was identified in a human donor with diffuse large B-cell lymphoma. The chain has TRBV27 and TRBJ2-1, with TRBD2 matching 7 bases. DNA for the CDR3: TGTGCCAGCAGTTCTCCTCCCCCGGGACTACGCTTGAGCAATGAGCAGTTCTTC. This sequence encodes CASSSPPPGLRLSNEQFF.